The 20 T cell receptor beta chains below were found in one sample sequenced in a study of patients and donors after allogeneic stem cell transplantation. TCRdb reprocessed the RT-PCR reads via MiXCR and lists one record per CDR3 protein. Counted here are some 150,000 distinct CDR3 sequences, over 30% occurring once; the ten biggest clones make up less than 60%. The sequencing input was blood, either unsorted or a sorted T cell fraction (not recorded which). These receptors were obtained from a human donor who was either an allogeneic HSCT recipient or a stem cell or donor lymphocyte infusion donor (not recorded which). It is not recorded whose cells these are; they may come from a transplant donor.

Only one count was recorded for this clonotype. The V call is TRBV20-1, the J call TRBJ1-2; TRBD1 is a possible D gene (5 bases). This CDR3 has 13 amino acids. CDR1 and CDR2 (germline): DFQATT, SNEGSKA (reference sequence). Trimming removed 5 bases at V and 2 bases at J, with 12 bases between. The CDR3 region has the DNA TGCAGTGCTTCAGGGAGCGGGAACTATGGCTACACCTTC. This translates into CSASGSGNYGYTF.

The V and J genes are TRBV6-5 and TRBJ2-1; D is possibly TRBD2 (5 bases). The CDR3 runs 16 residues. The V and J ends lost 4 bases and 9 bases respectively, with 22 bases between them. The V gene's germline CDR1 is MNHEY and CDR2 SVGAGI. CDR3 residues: CASSLDWTKLGREQFF. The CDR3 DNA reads TGTGCCAGCAGTTTGGACTGGACGAAGCTTGGTCGTGAGCAGTTCTTC.

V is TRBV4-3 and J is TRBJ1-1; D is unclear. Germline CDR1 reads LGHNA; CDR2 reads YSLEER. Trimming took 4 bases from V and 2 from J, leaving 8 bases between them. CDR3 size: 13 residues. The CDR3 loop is CASSPAHNTEAFF. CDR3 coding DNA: TGCGCCAGCAGCCCCGCACATAACACTGAAGCTTTCTTT.

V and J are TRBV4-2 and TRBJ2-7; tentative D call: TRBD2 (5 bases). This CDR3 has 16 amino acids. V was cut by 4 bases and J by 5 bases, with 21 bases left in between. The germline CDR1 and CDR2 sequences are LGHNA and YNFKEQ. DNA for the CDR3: TGTGCCAGCAGCCCCCCGGGGATCTTACCCTTTAACGAGCAGTACGTC. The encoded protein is CASSPPGILPFNEQYV.

CDR3: CSAGQRLRTEAFF. CDR3 nucleotide sequence: TGCAGCGCCGGACAGAGATTGAGAACTGAAGCTTTCTTT. This rearrangement joins TRBV29-1 to TRBJ1-1; maybe TRBD1 (6 bases). V lost 7 bases and J 5 bases, leaving 17 bases between the germline ends. CDR3 length: 13 residues. In germline, CDR1 is SQVTM, CDR2 ANQGSEA.

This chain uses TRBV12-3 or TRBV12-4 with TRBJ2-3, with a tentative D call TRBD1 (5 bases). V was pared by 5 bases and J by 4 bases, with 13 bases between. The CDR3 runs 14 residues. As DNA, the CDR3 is TGTGCCAGCAGTCGACAGCCTCATCCAGATACGCAGTATTTT. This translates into CASSRQPHPDTQYF.

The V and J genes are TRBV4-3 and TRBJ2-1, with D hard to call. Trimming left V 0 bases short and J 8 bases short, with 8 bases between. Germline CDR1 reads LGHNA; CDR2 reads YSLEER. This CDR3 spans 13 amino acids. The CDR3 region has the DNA TGCGCCAGCAGCCAAGAGGCAGGATATGAGCAGTTCTTC. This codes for CASSQEAGYEQFF.

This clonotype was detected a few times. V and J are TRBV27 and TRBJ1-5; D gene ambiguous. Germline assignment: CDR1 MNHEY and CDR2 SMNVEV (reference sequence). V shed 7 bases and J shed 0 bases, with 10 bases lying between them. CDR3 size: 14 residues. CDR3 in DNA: TGTGCCAGCATACCAATAAATAGCAATCAGCCCCAGCATTTT. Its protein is CASIPINSNQPQHF.

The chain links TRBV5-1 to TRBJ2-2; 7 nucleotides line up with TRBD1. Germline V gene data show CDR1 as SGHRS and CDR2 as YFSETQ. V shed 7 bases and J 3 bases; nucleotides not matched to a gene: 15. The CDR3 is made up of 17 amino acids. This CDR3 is CASGYLPRQGDTGELFF. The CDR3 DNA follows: TGCGCCAGCGGGTACTTACCGCGACAGGGAGACACCGGGGAGCTGTTTTTT.

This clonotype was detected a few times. The chain's CDR3 is CASSLAGMGGPEAFF. In nucleotides, the CDR3 is TGTGCCAGCAGCTTAGCGGGAATGGGGGGACCTGAAGCTTTCTTT. V is TRBV7-9 and J is TRBJ1-1; tentative D call: TRBD1 (5 bases). The germline V gene encodes CDR1 SEHNR and CDR2 FQNEAQ (reference sequence). V was clipped by 0 bases and J by 6 bases, with 14 bases between them. This CDR3 region has 15 residues.

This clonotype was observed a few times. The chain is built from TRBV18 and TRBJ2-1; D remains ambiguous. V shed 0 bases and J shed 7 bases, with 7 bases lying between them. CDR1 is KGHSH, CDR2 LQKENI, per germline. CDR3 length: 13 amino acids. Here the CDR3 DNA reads TGTGCCAGCTCACCACCATCGGTAAATGAGCAGTTCTTC. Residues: CASSPPSVNEQFF.

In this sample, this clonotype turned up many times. The chain's CDR3 is CASSPMTGDPEAFF. CDR3 nucleotide sequence: TGTGCCAGCAGTCCGATGACAGGGGATCCTGAAGCTTTCTTT. The genes are TRBV12-3 or TRBV12-4 and TRBJ1-1; the match to TRBD1 covers 8 bases. The CDR3 loop spans 14 amino acids. V dropped 5 bases and J dropped 6; count of bases not matched to a gene: 8.

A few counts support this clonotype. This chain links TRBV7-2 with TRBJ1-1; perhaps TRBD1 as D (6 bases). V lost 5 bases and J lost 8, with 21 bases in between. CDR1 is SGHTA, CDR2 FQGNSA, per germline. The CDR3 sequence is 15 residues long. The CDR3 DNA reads TGTGCCAGCAGCCAACCAACCGGGGGCCCACTAGAAGCTTTCTTT. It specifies CASSQPTGGPLEAFF.

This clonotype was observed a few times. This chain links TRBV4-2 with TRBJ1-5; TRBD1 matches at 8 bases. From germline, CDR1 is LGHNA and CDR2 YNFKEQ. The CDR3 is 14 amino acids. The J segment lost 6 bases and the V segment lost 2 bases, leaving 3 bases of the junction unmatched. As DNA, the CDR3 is TGTGCCAGCAGCCAACGGCAGGGGGCTCAGCCCCAGCATTTT. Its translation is CASSQRQGAQPQHF.

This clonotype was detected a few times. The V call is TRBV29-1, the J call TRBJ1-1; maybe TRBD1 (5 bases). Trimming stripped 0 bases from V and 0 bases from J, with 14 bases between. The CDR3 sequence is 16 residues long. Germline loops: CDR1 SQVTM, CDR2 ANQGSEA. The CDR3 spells CSVEEMGGAVNTEAFF. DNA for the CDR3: TGCAGCGTTGAAGAGATGGGGGGAGCGGTGAACACTGAAGCTTTCTTT. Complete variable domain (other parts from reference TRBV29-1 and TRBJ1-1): SAVISQKPSRDICQRGTSLTIQCQVDSQVTMMFWYRQQPGQSLTLIATANQGSEATYESGFVIDKFPISRPNLTFSTLTVSNMSPEDSSIYLCSVEEMGGAVNTEAFFGQGTRLTVV.

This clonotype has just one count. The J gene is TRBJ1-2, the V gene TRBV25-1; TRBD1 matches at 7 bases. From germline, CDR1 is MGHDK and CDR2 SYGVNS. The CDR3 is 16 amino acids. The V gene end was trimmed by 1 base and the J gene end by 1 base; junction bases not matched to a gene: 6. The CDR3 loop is CASSESRTGLNYGYTF. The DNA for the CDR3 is TGTGCCAGCAGTGAATCCCGGACAGGCCTTAACTATGGCTACACCTTC.

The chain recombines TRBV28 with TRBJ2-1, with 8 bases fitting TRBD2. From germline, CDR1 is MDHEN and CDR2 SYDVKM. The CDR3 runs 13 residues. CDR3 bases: TGTGCAGCGCGGGGGGCCCCTCTCAATGAGCAGTTCTTC. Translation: CAARGAPLNEQFF.

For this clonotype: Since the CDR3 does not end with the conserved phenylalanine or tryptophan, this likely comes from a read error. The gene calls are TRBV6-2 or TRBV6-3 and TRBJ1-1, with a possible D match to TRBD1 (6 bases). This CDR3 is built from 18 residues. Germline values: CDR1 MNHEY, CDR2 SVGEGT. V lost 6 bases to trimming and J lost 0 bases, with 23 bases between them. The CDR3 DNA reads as TGTGCCAGCAGCTACCCTACAGGGAAATTGGCATTGAACACTGAAGCTTTCTTG. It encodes CASSYPTGKLALNTEAFL.

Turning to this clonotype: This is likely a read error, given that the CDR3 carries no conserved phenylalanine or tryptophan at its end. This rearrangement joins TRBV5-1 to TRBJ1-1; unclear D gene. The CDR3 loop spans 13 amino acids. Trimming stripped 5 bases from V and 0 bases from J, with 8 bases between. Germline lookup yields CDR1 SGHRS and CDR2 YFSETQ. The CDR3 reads CASSAPMNTEAFL. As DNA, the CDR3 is TGCGCCAGCAGTGCCCCGATGAACACTGAAGCTTTCTTG.

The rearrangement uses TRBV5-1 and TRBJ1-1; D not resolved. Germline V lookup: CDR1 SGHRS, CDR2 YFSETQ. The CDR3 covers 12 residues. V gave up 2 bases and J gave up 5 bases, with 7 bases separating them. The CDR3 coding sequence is TGCGCCAGCAGCTTCCCGGGGACTGAAGCTTTCTTT. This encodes CASSFPGTEAFF.